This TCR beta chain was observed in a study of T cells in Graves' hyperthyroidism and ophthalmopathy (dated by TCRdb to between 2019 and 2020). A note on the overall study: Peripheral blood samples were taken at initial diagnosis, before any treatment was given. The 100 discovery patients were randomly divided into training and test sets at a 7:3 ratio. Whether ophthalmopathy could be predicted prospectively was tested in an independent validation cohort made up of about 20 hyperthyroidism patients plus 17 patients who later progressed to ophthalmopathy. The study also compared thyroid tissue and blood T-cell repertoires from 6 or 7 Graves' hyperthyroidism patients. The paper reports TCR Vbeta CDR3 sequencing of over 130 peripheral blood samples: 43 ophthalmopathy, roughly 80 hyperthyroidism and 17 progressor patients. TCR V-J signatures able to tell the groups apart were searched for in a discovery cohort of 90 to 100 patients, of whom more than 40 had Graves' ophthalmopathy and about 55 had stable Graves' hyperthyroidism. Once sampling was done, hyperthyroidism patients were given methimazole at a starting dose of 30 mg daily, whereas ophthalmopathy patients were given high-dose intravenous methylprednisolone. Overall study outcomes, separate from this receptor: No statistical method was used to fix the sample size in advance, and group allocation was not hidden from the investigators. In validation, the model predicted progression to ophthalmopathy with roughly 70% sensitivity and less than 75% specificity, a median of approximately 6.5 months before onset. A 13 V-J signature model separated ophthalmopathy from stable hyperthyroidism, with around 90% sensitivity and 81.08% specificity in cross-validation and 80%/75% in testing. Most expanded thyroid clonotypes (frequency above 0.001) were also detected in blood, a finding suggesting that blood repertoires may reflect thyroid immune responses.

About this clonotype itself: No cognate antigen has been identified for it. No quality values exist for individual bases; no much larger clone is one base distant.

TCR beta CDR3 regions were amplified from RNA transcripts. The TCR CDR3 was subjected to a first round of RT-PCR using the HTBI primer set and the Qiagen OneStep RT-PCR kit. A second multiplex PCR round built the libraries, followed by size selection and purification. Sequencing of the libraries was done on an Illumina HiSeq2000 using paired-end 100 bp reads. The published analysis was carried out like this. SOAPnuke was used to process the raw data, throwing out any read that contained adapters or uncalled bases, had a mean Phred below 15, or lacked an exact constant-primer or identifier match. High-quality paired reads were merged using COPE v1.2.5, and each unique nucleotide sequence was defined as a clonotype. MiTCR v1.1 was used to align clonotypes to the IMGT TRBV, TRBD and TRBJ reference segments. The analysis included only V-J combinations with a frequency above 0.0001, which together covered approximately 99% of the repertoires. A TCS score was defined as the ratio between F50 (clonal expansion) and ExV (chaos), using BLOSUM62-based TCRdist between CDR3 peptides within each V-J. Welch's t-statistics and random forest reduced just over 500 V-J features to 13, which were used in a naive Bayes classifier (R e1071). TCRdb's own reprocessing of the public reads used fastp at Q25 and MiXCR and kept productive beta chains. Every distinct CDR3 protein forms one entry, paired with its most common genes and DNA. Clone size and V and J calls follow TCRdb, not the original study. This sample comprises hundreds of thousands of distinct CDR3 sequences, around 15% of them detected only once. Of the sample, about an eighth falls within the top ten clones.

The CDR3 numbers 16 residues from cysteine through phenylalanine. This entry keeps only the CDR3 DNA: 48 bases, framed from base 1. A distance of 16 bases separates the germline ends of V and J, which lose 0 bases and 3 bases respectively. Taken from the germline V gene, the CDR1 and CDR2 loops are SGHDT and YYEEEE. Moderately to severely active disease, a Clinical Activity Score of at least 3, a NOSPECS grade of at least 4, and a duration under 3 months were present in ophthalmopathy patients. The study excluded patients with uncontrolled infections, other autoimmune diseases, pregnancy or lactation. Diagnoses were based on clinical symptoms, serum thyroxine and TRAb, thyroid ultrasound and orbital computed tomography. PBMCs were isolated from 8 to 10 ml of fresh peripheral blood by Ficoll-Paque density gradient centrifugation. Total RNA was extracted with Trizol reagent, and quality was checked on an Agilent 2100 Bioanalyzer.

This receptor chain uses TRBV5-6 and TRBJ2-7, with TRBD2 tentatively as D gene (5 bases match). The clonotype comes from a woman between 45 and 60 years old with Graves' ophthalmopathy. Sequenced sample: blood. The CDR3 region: CASSLVYGLPGYEQYF. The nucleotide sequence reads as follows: TGTGCCAGCAGCTTGGTGTATGGACTCCCAGGCTACGAGCAGTACTTC.